A selection of T cell receptor beta chains follows, all from one sample in a study of blood T cell repertoires in COVID-19. Here immunoSEQ multiplex PCR was the method, and the copy in TCRdb shows in-frame clones only, minus some. The data show hundreds of thousands of clones, around 82% seen once. Sequenced material: PBMCs or T cells enriched from blood (not recorded which). These receptors all stem from a man in his thirties or forties with acute COVID-19. The CDR3 runs from the conserved cysteine through the conserved F or W. D genes are given only for firm matches. Some rows mark clone size as missing; the rest say once, few, many or name a class of expanded clone.

d_call	clone_size	v_call	j_call	cdr3_aa	cdr3_nt
.	once	TRBV11-2	TRBJ2-1	CASSLDLTGKSRDEQFF	TGTGCCAGCAGCTTAGATCTAACAGGGAAGTCAAGAGATGAGCAGTTCTTC
.	.	TRBV2	TRBJ1-3	CASQRGGSGNTIYF	TGTGCCAGCCAAAGGGGGGGCTCTGGAAACACCATATATTTT
.	.	TRBV14	TRBJ1-5	CASSQGVGAPQHF	TGTGCCAGCAGCCAAGGGGTGGGGGCACCCCAGCATTTT
.	.	TRBV7-9	TRBJ1-2	CASSLPQNYGYTF	TGTGCCAGCAGCTTACCCCAAAACTATGGCTACACCTTC
TRBD1	.	TRBV30	TRBJ1-3	CAWALSGTVSGNTIYF	TGTGCCTGGGCCCTATCCGGGACAGTCTCTGGAAACACCATATATTTT
.	.	TRBV14	TRBJ1-3	CASSQDQFVNSGGNTIYF	TGTGCCAGCAGCCAAGATCAATTCGTCAACAGTGGGGGAAACACCATATATTTT
.	.	TRBV9	TRBJ1-1	CASSVGNRVSEAFF	TGTGCCAGCAGCGTCGGCAACAGGGTATCTGAAGCTTTCTTT
.	.	TRBV6-5	TRBJ2-7	CASSSPYEQYF	TGTGCCAGCAGCTCCCCCTACGAGCAGTACTTC
.	once	TRBV6-6	TRBJ1-2	CASSPGGGDYGYTF	TGTGCCAGCAGCCCCGGCGGCGGGGACTATGGCTACACCTTC
TRBD1	few	TRBV5-5	TRBJ1-6	CASSAYHRDRVVSSPLHF	TGTGCCAGCAGCGCTTATCACCGGGACAGGGTGGTTAGTTCACCCCTCCACTTT
TRBD1	.	TRBV27	TRBJ1-3	CASSTIQGGNTIYF	TGTGCCAGCAGCACGATACAGGGGGGAAACACCATATATTTT
.	few	TRBV18	TRBJ2-3	CASSLTYSSTDTQYF	TGTGCCAGCTCACTAACCTACTCTAGCACAGATACGCAGTATTTT
.	.	TRBV5-4	TRBJ2-7	CASSWFLGGEQYF	TGTGCCAGCAGCTGGTTTTTAGGCGGGGAGCAGTACTTC
TRBD2	.	TRBV7-3	TRBJ2-2	CASSLTSGLPGELFF	TGTGCCAGCAGCTTGACTAGCGGGCTCCCCGGGGAGCTGTTTTTT
TRBD2	.	TRBV7-6	TRBJ2-3	CASSYWAASGGVSTDTQYF	TGTGCCAGCAGCTACTGGGCGGCTAGCGGGGGGGTAAGCACAGATACGCAGTATTTT
.	.	TRBV19	TRBJ1-6	CASSVNRVPNSPLHF	TGTGCCAGTAGTGTCAACCGGGTTCCAAATTCACCCCTCCACTTT
.	.	TRBV5-1	TRBJ1-5	CASCLGAGGQPQHF	TGCGCCAGCTGCTTGGGGGCGGGGGGTCAGCCCCAGCATTTT
.	few	TRBV2	TRBJ1-2	CASSEGQDYGYTF	TGTGCCAGCAGTGAAGGGCAGGACTATGGCTACACCTTC
TRBD2	.	TRBV6-5	TRBJ2-1	CASRGTSGGHNEQFF	TGTGCCAGCAGGGGCACTAGCGGGGGCCACAATGAGCAGTTCTTC
TRBD2	.	TRBV30	TRBJ2-5	CAWSVPSGGVEAETQYF	TGTGCCTGGAGTGTGCCTAGCGGGGGGGTAGAAGCTGAGACCCAGTACTTC
.	.	TRBV18	TRBJ1-3	CASSPPGQFENTIYF	TGTGCCAGCTCACCACCAGGACAGTTTGAAAACACCATATATTTT
.	.	TRBV5-1	TRBJ2-3	CASMLAGHPDTQYF	TGCGCCAGCATGTTGGCGGGTCACCCCGATACGCAGTATTTT
.	.	TRBV5-1	TRBJ1-4	CASSLLRGEGEKLFF	TGCGCCAGCAGCTTGTTACGTGGTGAGGGTGAAAAACTGTTTTTT
.	.	TRBV10-2	TRBJ1-6	CASRAGANSPLHF	TGCGCCAGCCGAGCAGGGGCCAATTCACCCCTCCACTTT
.	.	TRBV10-3	TRBJ1-1	CAIARDTSNTEAFF	TGTGCCATCGCCCGGGACACCTCGAACACTGAAGCTTTCTTT
.	once	TRBV19	TRBJ1-6	CASSPDIYSPLHF	TGTGCCAGTAGCCCCGACATCTATTCACCCCTCCACTTT
.	.	TRBV10-3	TRBJ1-1	CAISEAQFRTEPDTEAFF	TGTGCCATCAGTGAGGCCCAATTCCGGACAGAGCCGGACACTGAAGCTTTCTTT
TRBD1	once	TRBV5-1	TRBJ1-1	CASSLTPGTANTEAFF	TGCGCCAGCAGCTTGACCCCCGGGACAGCAAACACTGAAGCTTTCTTT
TRBD1	.	TRBV13	TRBJ2-4	CASSRQGFGKNIQYF	TGTGCCAGCAGCCGACAGGGGTTCGGCAAAAACATTCAGTACTTC